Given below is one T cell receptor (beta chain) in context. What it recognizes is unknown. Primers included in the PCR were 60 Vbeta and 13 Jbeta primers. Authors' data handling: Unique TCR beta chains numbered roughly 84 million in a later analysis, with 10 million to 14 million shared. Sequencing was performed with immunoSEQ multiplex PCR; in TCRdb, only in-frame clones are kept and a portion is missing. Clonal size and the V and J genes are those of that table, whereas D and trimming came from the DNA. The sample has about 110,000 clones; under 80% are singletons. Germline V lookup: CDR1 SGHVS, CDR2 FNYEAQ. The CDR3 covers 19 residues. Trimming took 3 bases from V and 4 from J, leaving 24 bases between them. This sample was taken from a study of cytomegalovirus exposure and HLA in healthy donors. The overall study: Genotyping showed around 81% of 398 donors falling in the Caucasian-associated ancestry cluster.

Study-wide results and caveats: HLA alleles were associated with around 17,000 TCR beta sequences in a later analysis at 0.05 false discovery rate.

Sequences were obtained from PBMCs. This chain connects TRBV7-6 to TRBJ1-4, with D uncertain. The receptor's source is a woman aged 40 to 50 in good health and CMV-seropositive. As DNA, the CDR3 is TGTGCCAGCAGCTTTAGAGGCGTCGGCGAGGGCTTGCGTAATGAAAAACTGTTTTTT. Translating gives CASSFRGVGEGLRNEKLFF.